Listed below are T cell receptor beta chains from one sample, sequenced in a study of T cell changes during pregnancy in multiple sclerosis. The repertoire was sequenced with immunoSEQ multiplex PCR; TCRdb's copy has only in-frame clones and lacks some. Of 45,000 to 55,000 clones in the sample, approximately 88% were seen once. The source material was CD4+ T cells from peripheral blood mononuclear cells, sampled in the second trimester of pregnancy. The receptor set was obtained from a female donor with multiple sclerosis, enrolled in a pregnancy study. Each CDR3 is given with its conserved first and last residue. D genes are given only for firm matches. Size values are once, few and many counts, or a class for expanded clones, and some rows have none.

j_call | clone_size | d_call | v_call | cdr3_aa | cdr3_nt
TRBJ2-1 | - | - | TRBV5-1 | CASSLEGRISSYNEQFF | TGCGCCAGCAGCTTAGAGGGCCGGATAAGCTCCTACAATGAGCAGTTCTTC
TRBJ1-2 | once | - | TRBV10-2 | CASSESAGGGYGYTF | TGCGCCAGCAGTGAGTCGGCGGGGGGTGGCTATGGCTACACCTTC
TRBJ2-7 | - | - | TRBV28 | CASRPIPGYEQYF | TGTGCCAGCAGGCCCATCCCGGGCTACGAGCAGTACTTC
TRBJ2-5 | - | TRBD2 | TRBV27 | CASRPIWTSGIQETQYF | TGTGCCAGCAGGCCTATTTGGACTAGCGGGATTCAAGAGACCCAGTACTTC
TRBJ2-3 | - | TRBD2 | TRBV7-2 | CASSSLAGGSSSTDTQYF | TGTGCCAGCAGCTCCTTAGCGGGAGGGTCCTCTAGCACAGATACGCAGTATTTT
TRBJ1-4 | - | TRBD1 | TRBV5-1 | CASSSQGQGATNEKLFF | TGCGCCAGCAGCTCCCAGGGACAGGGTGCAACTAATGAAAAACTGTTTTTT
TRBJ2-7 | - | TRBD1 | TRBV6-1 | CASSERRRQGYEQYF | TGTGCCAGCAGTGAACGAAGGAGACAGGGCTACGAGCAGTACTTC
TRBJ2-2 | - | - | TRBV6-5 | CASSYLGAGELFF | TGTGCCAGCAGTTACCTCGGGGCCGGGGAGCTGTTTTTT
TRBJ2-2 | - | TRBD2 | TRBV6-4 | CASEPASGGGGELFF | TGTGCCAGCGAACCGGCTAGCGGTGGGGGCGGGGAGCTGTTTTTT
TRBJ2-1 | - | - | TRBV25-1 | CASSEPQLDNEQFF | TGTGCCAGCAGTGAGCCTCAACTCGACAATGAGCAGTTCTTC